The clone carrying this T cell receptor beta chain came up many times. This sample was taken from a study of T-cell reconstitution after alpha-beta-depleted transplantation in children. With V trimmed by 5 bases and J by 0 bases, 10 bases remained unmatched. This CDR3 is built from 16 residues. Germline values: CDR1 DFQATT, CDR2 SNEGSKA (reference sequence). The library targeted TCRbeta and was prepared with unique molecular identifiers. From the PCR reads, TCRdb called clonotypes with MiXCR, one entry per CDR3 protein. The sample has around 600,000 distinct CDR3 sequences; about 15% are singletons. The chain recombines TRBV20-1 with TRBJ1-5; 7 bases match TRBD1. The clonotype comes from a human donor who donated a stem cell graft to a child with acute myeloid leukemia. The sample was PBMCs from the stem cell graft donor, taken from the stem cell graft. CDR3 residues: CSAPEEGAYSNQPQHF. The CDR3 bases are TGCAGTGCTCCAGAGGAGGGGGCCTATAGCAATCAGCCCCAGCATTTT.